A single sample gave rise to the 17 T cell receptor beta chains below, sequenced in a study of T cell repertoires in cytomegalovirus infection (dated by TCRdb to the late 2010s). The listed sequencing device is Illumina HiSeq 1500. In TCRdb, the public reads were trimmed at Q25 with fastp and aligned with MiXCR, with productive beta chains retained. All rows with the same CDR3 protein become a single entry with the most common DNA and genes. A total of approximately 750,000 distinct CDR3 sequences appear in this sample, approximately 40% of them only once. The ten largest clones take up around 3% of the sample. Source material: PBMCs. The receptors were sampled from a human donor in good health (CMV status not recorded). Some clones in this sample may be carry-over from other donors' samples.

This clonotype has only a few counts. J is TRBJ2-3 and V is TRBV28; D unclear. CDR3 length: 14 amino acids. The germline gives CDR1 MDHEN, CDR2 SYDVKM. V was shortened by 6 bases and J by 4 bases, with 14 bases between the two germline ends. As DNA, the CDR3 is TGTGCCAGCAGCAAAGCGAACCCGCCAGATACGCAGTATTTT. It yields the protein CASSKANPPDTQYF. Based on the CDR3 plus reference TRBV28 and TRBJ2-3, the full variable domain is DVKVTQSSRYLVKRTGEKVFLECVQDMDHENMFWYRQDPGLGLRLIYFSYDVKMKEKGDIPEGYSVSREKKERFSLILESASTNQTSMYLCASSKANPPDTQYFGPGTRLTVL.

This clonotype was picked up a small number of times. J is TRBJ1-1 and V is TRBV7-6; possibly TRBD1 for D (6 bases). V dropped 6 bases and J dropped 3 bases, with 11 bases sitting between them. The CDR3 is 13 amino acids. CDR1 is SGHVS, CDR2 FNYEAQ, per germline. The CDR3 bases are TGTGCCAGCAGTCCGACAGGCCACACTGAAGCTTTCTTT. This codes for CASSPTGHTEAFF.

This clonotype has a handful of counts. V gene TRBV28 combines with J gene TRBJ2-7; D is possibly TRBD1 or TRBD2 (5 bases each). The germline V and J ends were trimmed by 2 bases and 0 bases, with 14 bases remaining between them. Per the germline V gene, CDR1 is MDHEN and CDR2 is SYDVKM. CDR3 length equals 16 residues. The CDR3 DNA reads TGTGCCAGCAGTTTACCGGGACCGGGGTCCTCCTACGAGCAGTACTTC. As protein: CASSLPGPGSSYEQYF.

This clonotype showed up many times. The chain employs TRBV7-2 and TRBJ1-1; 9 bases are shared with TRBD1. There are 14 residues in the CDR3. Per germline, CDR1 SGHTA and CDR2 FQGNSA. V shed 4 bases and J 5 bases; nucleotides not matched to a gene: 5. The chain's CDR3 is CASSWGTGSTEAFF. The CDR3 region has the DNA TGTGCCAGCAGCTGGGGGACAGGGTCGACTGAAGCTTTCTTT. Looking up the rest from reference TRBV7-2 and TRBJ1-1 gives the full variable domain: GAGVSQSPSNKVTEKGKDVELRCDPISGHTALYWYRQSLGQGLEFLIYFQGNSAPDKSGLPSDRFSAERTGGSVSTLTIQRTQQEDSAVYLCASSWGTGSTEAFFGQGTRLTVV.

This clonotype was detected only a few times. The chain combines TRBV19 with TRBJ1-5, with D uncertain. The CDR3 has 14 residues. Trimming removed 3 bases from V and 2 bases from J, with 8 bases in between. In germline, CDR1 is LNHDA, CDR2 SQIVND (reference sequence). CDR3 sequence (DNA): TGTGCCAGTAGTATCCGGGGAGGCAATCAGCCCCAGCATTTT. Its translation is CASSIRGGNQPQHF.

This clonotype has ten or more counts. The chain recombines TRBV28 with TRBJ2-7; D remains ambiguous. This CDR3 has 15 amino acids. Between the trimmed V and J ends, which lost 1 base and 3 bases, there was a span of 13 bases. CDR1 is MDHEN and CDR2 is SYDVKM in the germline V gene. CDR3 coding DNA: TGTGCCAGCAGTTTATACGGCGGTAACTACTACGAGCAGTACTTC. Translating gives CASSLYGGNYYEQYF.

This chain joins TRBV12-3 or TRBV12-4 and TRBJ2-1; tentative D call: TRBD2 (5 bases). Trimming stripped 7 bases from V and 8 bases from J, with 15 bases between. CDR3 length: 13 amino acids. CDR3 bases: TGTGCCAGCATTCCCGGGCTAGCCCATGAGCAGTTCTTC. Protein sequence: CASIPGLAHEQFF.

This clonotype was seen a handful of times. V is TRBV28 and J is TRBJ2-5; perhaps TRBD2 as D (5 bases). CDR3 length equals 16 residues. Germline V CDR1 and CDR2: MDHEN, SYDVKM. V was clipped by 5 bases and J by 5 bases, with 21 bases between them. The CDR3 DNA follows: TGTGCCAGCAGTCCTTCCTACGGGGTAAACCGGGAGACCCAGTACTTC. Amino acids: CASSPSYGVNRETQYF.

This clonotype was observed once. Its ends do not fully match the called genes, so a read error is possible. The chain combines TRBV28 with TRBJ1-1, with D possibly TRBD1 on 5 matching bases. Germline V gives CDR1 MDHEN, CDR2 SYDVKM. This CDR3 is built from 15 residues. The CDR3 reads CSSSIPAGLNTEAFF. The CDR3 bases are TGTTCCAGCAGCATCCCTGCGGGGCTGAACACTGAAGCTTTCTTT.

The rearrangement joins TRBV6-5 to TRBJ1-6; D ambiguous. Looked up from germline, CDR1 is MNHEY and CDR2 is SVGAGI. Trimming left V 0 bases short and J 11 bases short, with 14 bases between. This CDR3 comprises 15 residues. CDR3 nucleotides: TGTGCCAGCAGTTACTCGAGCAGTTTACGGACACCCCTCCACTTT. Protein: CASSYSSSLRTPLHF.

This clonotype has a handful of counts. The chain uses TRBV7-2 and TRBJ2-7; D is perhaps TRBD2 (6 bases). The CDR3 covers 13 residues. V lost 7 bases and J lost 6, with 16 bases in between. The germline V gene has CDR1 SGHTA and CDR2 FQGNSA. This CDR3 is CASTDRDSLEQYF. DNA for the CDR3: TGTGCCAGCACCGACCGGGACTCGCTCGAGCAGTACTTC.

This clonotype has a handful of counts. CDR3 sequence: CASSRGLAGANEQFF. CDR3 bases: TGTGCCAGCAGCCGAGGGCTAGCGGGAGCGAACGAGCAGTTCTTC. This rearrangement joins TRBV6-2 or TRBV6-3 to TRBJ2-1; 10 bases map to TRBD2. The CDR3 loop spans 15 amino acids. Trimming removed 6 bases from V and 10 bases from J; junction bases left unmatched: 12. Germline V gene sequence: CDR1 MNHEY, CDR2 SVGEGT.

In regard to this clonotype: One junction end does not reproduce the germline sequence, and a read error may be involved. The genes are TRBV6-2 or TRBV6-3 and TRBJ2-7; 9 bases are a match to TRBD1. This CDR3 has 15 amino acids. CDR1 and CDR2 from the germline V gene are MNHEY and SVGEGT. As DNA, the CDR3 is TGTGCCAGCAGCTACTACAGGGGGCCCTCCTACGAGCAGTACTTC. Its translation is CASSYYRGPSYEQYF.

The chain joins TRBV7-2 to TRBJ2-2, with TRBD1 identical over 7 bases. The germline V gene encodes CDR1 SGHTA and CDR2 FQGNSA. The CDR3 loop spans 16 amino acids. V was clipped by 6 bases and J by 0 bases; unmatched bases: 7. In DNA form, the CDR3 reads TGTGCCAGCAGTTCTGCAGGGGGACCGAACACCGGGGAGCTGTTTTTT. Translating it yields CASSSAGGPNTGELFF.

Notes on this clonotype: It is likely a read error, because the conserved phenylalanine at the end of the CDR3 is missing. The chain combines TRBV5-1 with TRBJ1-2, with 9 bases that match TRBD1. The V gene's germline CDR1 is SGHRS and CDR2 YFSETQ. CDR3 length: 17 amino acids. V was pared by 0 bases and J by 7 bases, with 13 bases of the junction left unmatched. The CDR3 here is CASSLDQTGQGRGGYTC. For the CDR3, the DNA is TGCGCCAGCAGCTTGGACCAGACCGGACAGGGGAGAGGTGGCTACACCTGC.

This clonotype has a count of ten or more. The rearrangement uses TRBV4-1 and TRBJ1-2; 10 bases are a match to TRBD1. Germline V lookup: CDR1 MGHRA, CDR2 YSYEKL. This CDR3 contains 15 residues. V lost 2 bases, J lost 11 bases, and 11 bases stayed unmatched. Here the CDR3 DNA reads TGCGCCAGCAGCCAACTGGACCGGGACAGGGGAAGATACACCTTC. Residues: CASSQLDRDRGRYTF.

This clonotype was observed a handful of times. This chain uses TRBV7-9 with TRBJ1-2; D is unresolved. Trimming shortened V by 5 bases and J by 2 bases, and 18 bases separated the two germline ends. This CDR3 is 16 amino acids long. CDR1 SEHNR and CDR2 FQNEAQ come from the germline V gene (reference sequence). CDR3 protein: CASSPPNGGGNYGYTF. The DNA of the CDR3 is TGTGCCAGCAGCCCCCCAAATGGAGGCGGAAACTATGGCTACACCTTC.